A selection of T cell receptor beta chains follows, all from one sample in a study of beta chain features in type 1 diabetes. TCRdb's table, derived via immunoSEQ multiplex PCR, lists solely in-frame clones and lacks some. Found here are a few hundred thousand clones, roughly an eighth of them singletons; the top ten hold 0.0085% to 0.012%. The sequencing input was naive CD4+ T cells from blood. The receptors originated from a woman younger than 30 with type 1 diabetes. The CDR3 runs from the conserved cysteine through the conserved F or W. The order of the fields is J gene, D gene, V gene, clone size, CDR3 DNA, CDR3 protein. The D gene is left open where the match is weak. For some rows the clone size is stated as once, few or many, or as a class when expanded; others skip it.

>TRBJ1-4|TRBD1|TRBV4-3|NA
TGCGCCAGCAGCCAGGCCGGGACAGGGGGAGAAAAACTGTTTTTT
CASSQAGTGGEKLFF
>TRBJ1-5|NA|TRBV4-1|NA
TGCGCCAGCAGCCAAGTTCCAGCCCAGGGGCAGCCCCAGCATTTT
CASSQVPAQGQPQHF
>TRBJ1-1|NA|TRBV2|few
TGTGCCAGCTTGACAGAAGTTATCGACACTGAAGCTTTCTTT
CASLTEVIDTEAFF
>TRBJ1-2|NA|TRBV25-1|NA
TGTGCCAGCAGTGAATCCGGGTATGGCTACACCTTC
CASSESGYGYTF
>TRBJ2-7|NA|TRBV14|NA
TGTACCCCGACGGGGGATTACGAGCAGTACTTC
CTPTGDYEQYF
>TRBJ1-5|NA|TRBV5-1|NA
TGCGCCAGCAGCTTGGATGGGGCCGCAAATCAGCCCCAGCATTTT
CASSLDGAANQPQHF
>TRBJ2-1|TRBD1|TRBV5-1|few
TGCGCCAGCAGCTTGGAGGGGGCGGTGGGAGCAGTGGGTCAGCAGTTCTTC
CASSLEGAVGAVGQQFF
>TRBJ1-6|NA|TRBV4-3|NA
TGCGCCAGCAGCCAAGTTTCTGCGACACCCCTCCACTTT
CASSQVSATPLHF
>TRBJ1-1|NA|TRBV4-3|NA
TGCGCCAGCAGCCAAGATCCGGGAGGGACTCTAGAAGCTTTCTTT
CASSQDPGGTLEAFF
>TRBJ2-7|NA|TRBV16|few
TGTGCCAGCAGCCAATCCGAGAACGAGCAGTACTTC
CASSQSENEQYF
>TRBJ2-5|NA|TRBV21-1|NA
TGTGCCAGCAGCAGGTGGCGGCACCAAGAGACCCAGTACTTC
CASSRWRHQETQYF
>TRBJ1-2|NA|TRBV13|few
TGTGCCAGCAGCCGGGAGAGCTATGGCTACACCTTC
CASSRESYGYTF
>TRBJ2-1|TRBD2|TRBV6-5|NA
TGTGCCAGCAGCGGCGGGAGGCTCTACAATGAGCAGTTCTTC
CASSGGRLYNEQFF
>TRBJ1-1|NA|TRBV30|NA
TGTGCCTGGACAACAGTGAACACTGAAGCTTTCTTT
CAWTTVNTEAFF
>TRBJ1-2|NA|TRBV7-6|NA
TGTGCCAGCAGCCCGAGGAGGGGTCGGAGTGGCTACACCTTC
CASSPRRGRSGYTF
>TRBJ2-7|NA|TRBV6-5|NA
TGTGCCAGCAGTTACCACTATGAGCAGTACTTC
CASSYHYEQYF
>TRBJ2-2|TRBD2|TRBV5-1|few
TGCGCCAGCAGCAGCCTAAGCCTGAGCGGGAGAATGAGGACCGGGGAGCTGTTTTTT
CASSSLSLSGRMRTGELFF
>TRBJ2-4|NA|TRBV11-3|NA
TGTGCCAGCAGTTTAGGGAGACAAAACATTCAGTACTTC
CASSLGRQNIQYF
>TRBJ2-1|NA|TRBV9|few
TGTGCCAGCAGCGCCCCCCCTGGCGGTACTCAGTTCTTC
CASSAPPGGTQFF
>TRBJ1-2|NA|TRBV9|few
TGTGCCAGCAGCGTAGTGGTTCAGGGTGGTGGCTACACCTTC
CASSVVVQGGGYTF
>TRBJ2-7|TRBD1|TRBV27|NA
TGTGCCAGCAGTTTAACGGACAGGGACTCCTACGAGCAGTACTTC
CASSLTDRDSYEQYF
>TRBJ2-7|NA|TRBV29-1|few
TGCAGCGTTTCCGGGGCCTACGAGCAGTACTTC
CSVSGAYEQYF
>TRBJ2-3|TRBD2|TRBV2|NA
TGTGCCAGCGGGAGGACTAGTGAGCGGGATACGCAGTATTTT
CASGRTSERDTQYF
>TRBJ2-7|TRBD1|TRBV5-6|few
TGTGCCAGCAGCTCGCTCGGACAGGGCCCCGAGCAGTACTTC
CASSSLGQGPEQYF
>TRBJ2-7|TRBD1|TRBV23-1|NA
TGCGCCAGCAGCAACTCGACAGGGGGCTCCTACGAGCAGTACTTC
CASSNSTGGSYEQYF